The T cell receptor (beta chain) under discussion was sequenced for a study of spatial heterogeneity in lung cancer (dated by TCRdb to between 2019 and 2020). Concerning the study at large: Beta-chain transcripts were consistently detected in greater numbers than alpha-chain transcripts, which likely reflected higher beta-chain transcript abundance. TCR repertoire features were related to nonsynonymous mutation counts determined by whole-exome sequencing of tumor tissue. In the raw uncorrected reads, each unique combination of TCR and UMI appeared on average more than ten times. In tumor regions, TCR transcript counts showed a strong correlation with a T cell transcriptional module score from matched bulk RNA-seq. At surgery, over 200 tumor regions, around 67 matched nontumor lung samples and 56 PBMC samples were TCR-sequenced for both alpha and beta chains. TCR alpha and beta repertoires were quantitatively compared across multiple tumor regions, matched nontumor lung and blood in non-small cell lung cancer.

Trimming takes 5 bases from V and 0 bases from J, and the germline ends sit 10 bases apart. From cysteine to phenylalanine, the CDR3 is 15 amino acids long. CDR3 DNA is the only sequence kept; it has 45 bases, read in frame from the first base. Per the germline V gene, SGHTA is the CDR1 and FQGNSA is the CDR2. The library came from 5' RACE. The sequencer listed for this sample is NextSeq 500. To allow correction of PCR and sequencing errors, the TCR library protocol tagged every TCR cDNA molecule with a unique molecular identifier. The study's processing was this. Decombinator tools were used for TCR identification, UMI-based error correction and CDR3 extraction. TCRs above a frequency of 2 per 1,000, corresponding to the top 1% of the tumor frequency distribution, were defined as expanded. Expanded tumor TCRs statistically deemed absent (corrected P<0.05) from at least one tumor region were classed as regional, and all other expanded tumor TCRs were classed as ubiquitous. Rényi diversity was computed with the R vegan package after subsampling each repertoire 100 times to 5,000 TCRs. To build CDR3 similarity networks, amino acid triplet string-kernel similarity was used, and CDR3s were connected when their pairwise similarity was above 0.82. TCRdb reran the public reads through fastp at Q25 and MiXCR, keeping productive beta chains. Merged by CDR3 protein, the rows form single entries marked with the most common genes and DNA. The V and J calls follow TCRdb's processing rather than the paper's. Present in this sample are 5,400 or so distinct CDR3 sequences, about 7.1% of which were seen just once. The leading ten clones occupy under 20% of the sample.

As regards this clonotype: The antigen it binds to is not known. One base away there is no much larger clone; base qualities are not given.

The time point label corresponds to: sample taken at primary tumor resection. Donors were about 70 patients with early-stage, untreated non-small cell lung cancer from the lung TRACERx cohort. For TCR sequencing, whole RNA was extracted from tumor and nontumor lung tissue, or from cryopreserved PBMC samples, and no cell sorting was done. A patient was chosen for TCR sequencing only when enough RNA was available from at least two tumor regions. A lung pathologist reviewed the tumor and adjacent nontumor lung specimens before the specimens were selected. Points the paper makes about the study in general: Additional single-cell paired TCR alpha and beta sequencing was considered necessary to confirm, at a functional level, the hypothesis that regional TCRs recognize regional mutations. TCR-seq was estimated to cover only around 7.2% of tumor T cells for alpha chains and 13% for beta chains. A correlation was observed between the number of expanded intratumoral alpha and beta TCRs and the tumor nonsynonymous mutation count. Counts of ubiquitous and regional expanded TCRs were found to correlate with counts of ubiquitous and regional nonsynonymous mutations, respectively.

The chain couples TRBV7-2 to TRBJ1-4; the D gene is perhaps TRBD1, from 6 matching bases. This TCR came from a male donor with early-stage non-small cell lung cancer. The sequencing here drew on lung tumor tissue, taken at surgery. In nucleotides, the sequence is TGTGCCAGCAGCCTCCGACAGGCAACTAATGAAAAACTGTTTTTT. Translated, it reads CASSLRQATNEKLFF.